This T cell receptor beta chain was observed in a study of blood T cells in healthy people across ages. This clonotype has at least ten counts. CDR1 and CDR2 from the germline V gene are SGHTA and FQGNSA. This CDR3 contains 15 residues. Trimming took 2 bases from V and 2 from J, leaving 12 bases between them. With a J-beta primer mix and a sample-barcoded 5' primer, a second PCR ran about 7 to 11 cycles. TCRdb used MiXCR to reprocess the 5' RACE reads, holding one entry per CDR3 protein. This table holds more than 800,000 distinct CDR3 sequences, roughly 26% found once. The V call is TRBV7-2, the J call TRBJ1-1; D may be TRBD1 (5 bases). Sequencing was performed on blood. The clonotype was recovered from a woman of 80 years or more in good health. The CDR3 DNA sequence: TGTGCCAGCAGCTTACGCCAGGGACTAAACACTGAAGCTTTCTTT. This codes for CASSLRQGLNTEAFF. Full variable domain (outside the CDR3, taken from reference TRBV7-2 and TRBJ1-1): GAGVSQSPSNKVTEKGKDVELRCDPISGHTALYWYRQSLGQGLEFLIYFQGNSAPDKSGLPSDRFSAERTGGSVSTLTIQRTQQEDSAVYLCASSLRQGLNTEAFFGQGTRLTVV.